The clone carrying this TCR beta chain was seen a handful of times. Its specificity is unknown. This sample stems from a study of response to subunit inactivated influenza vaccine. Each CDR3 protein gets one entry after TCRdb re-called the RT-PCR reads with MiXCR. The profile shows approximately 500,000 distinct CDR3 sequences, 14% of them singletons. The CDR3 sequence is 11 residues long. Germline CDR1 reads DFQATT; CDR2 reads SNEGSKA (reference sequence). The germline V and J ends were trimmed by 4 bases and 5 bases, with 8 bases remaining between them. Findings and caveats of the study: New T cells are recruited in small numbers by each seasonal influenza vaccination, according to the authors' suggestion.

This receptor was taken from a man aged 45-65 years who received an inactivated influenza vaccine. The V call is TRBV20-1, the J call TRBJ2-5; D ambiguous. Sample: PBMCs from blood, taken 11 to 12 days after vaccination. The CDR3: CSANPTETQYF. CDR3 coding DNA: TGCAGTGCTAACCCCACGGAGACCCAGTACTTC.